The rows below give T cell receptor beta chains drawn from one sample of a study of T cells after yellow fever vaccination. From the 5' RACE reads, TCRdb called clonotypes with MiXCR, one entry per CDR3 protein. The profile shows about 330,000 distinct CDR3 sequences, 6.5% to 8.5% of them singletons. This sample comprised PBMCs, obtained around 45 days after the first yellow fever vaccination. The receptors stem from a man aged 18 to 30 who received the YFV17D yellow fever vaccine. Each CDR3 is given with its conserved first and last residue. D genes are given only for firm matches. Clone size appears in some rows only: once, few, many, or a class for an expanded clone.

-	TRBV21-1	-	TRBJ2-7	TGTGCCAGCAGCATCAGGGTCCCGGCCGGGCAGTACTTC	CASSIRVPAGQYF
TRBD2	TRBV20-1	-	TRBJ2-1	TGCAGTGCTAGATCAGGGGGACTAGCGGGGGGGCCCCCCCTCTTC	CSARSGGLAGGPPLF
TRBD2	TRBV12-3/TRBV12-4	-	TRBJ2-1	TGTGCCAGCAGTTTAGGGACTAGCGGATTCAATGAGCAGTTCTTC	CASSLGTSGFNEQFF
-	TRBV6-5	many	TRBJ2-7	TGTGCCAGCAGTTACTCTCCAGGGCTCAAAGGCTACGAGCAGTACTTC	CASSYSPGLKGYEQYF
-	TRBV4-1	many	TRBJ1-2	TGCGCCAGCAGCCAAGACGAAGGGGCCAGGAATGGCTACACCTTC	CASSQDEGARNGYTF
-	TRBV4-3	many	TRBJ2-1	TGCGCCAGCAGCCAAAAGTGGAGGGGGCAGTTCTTC	CASSQKWRGQFF
-	TRBV7-9	many	TRBJ1-2	TGTGCCAGCAGCCCAGGACAATCCGGCTACACCTTC	CASSPGQSGYTF
TRBD1	TRBV5-4	few	TRBJ1-1	TGTGCCAGCAGCTTGGAAACAGGGGGCAACACTGAAGCTTTCTTT	CASSLETGGNTEAFF
TRBD1	TRBV12-3/TRBV12-4	-	TRBJ2-1	TGTGCCAGCCGGGACAGGGGATACAATGAGCAGTTCTTC	CASRDRGYNEQFF
TRBD1	TRBV30	few	TRBJ2-7	TGTGCCTGGGACAGGGGGGCGATCGAGCAGTACTTC	CAWDRGAIEQYF